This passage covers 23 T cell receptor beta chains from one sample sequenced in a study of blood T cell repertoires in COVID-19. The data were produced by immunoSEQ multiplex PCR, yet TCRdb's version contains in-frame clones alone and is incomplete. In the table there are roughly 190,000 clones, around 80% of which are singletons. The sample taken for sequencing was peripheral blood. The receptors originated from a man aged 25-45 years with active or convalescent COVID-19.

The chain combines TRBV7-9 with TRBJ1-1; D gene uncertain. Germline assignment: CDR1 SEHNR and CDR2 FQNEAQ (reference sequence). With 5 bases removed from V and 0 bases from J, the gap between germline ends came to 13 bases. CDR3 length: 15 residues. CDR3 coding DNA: TGTGCCAGCAGCCGCCTTGATGGCATGAACACTGAAGCTTTCTTT. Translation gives CASSRLDGMNTEAFF.

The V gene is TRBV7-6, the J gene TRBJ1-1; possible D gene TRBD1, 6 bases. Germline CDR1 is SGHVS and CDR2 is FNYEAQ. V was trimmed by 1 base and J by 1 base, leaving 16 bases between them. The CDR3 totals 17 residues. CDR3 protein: CASSLGVRGGGNTEAFF. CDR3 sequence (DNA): TGTGCCAGCAGCTTAGGGGTGAGGGGAGGGGGGAACACTGAAGCTTTCTTT.

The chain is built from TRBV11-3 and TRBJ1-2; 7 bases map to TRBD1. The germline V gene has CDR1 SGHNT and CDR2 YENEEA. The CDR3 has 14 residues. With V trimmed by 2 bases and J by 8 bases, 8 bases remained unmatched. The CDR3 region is CASSLSLQGVGYTF. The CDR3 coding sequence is TGTGCCAGCAGCTTATCCCTCCAGGGGGTCGGCTACACCTTC.

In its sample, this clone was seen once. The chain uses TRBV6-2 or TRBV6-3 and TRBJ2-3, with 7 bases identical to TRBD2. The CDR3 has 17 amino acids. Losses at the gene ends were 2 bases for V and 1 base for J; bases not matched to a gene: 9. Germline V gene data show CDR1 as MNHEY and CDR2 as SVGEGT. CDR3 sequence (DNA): TGTGCCAGCAGTTACCGGTCATTGGCGGGAGGCACAGATACGCAGTATTTT. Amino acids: CASSYRSLAGGTDTQYF.

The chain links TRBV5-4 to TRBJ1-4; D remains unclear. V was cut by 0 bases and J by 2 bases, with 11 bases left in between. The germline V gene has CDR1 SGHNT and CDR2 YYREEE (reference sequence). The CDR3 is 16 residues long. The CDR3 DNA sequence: TGTGCCAGCAGCTTGGGCGCCGGGAACACTAATGAAAAACTGTTTTTT. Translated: CASSLGAGNTNEKLFF. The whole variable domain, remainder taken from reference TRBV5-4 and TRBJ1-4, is ETGVTQSPTHLIKTRGQQVTLRCSSQSGHNTVSWYQQALGQGPQFIFQYYREEENGRGNFPPRFSGLQFPNYSSELNVNALELDDSALYLCASSLGAGNTNEKLFFGSGTQLSVL.

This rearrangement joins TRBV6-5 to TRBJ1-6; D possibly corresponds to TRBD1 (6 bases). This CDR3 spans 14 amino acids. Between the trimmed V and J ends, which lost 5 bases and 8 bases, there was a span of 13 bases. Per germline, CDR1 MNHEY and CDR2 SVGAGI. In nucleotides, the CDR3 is TGTGCCAGCAGTCCACAGGGTACGGATTCACCCCTCCACTTT. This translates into CASSPQGTDSPLHF.

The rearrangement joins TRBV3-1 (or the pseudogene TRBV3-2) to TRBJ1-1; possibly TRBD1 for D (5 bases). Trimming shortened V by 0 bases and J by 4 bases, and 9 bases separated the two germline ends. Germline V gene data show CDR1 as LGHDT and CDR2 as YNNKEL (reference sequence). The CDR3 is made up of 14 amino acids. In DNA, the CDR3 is TGTGCCAGCAGCCAAGAGGGAGGGGTCACTGAAGCTTTCTTT. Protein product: CASSQEGGVTEAFF.

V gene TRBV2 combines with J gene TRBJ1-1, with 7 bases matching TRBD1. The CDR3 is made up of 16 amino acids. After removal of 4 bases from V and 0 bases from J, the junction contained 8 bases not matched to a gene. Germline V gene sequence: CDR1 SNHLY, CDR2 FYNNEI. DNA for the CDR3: TGTGCCAGCAGTGGTGGAACAGGGGTAGTGAACACTGAAGCTTTCTTT. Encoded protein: CASSGGTGVVNTEAFF.

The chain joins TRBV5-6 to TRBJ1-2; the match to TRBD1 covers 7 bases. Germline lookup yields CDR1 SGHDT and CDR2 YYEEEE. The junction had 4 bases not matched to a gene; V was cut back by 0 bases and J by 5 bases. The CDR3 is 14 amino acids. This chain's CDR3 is CASSLGDRSYGYTF. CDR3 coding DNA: TGTGCCAGCAGCTTGGGGGACAGATCGTATGGCTACACCTTC.

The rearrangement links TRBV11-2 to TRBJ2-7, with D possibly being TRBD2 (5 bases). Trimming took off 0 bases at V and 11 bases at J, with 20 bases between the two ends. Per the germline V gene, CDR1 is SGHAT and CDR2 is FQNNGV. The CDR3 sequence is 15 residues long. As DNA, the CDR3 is TGTGCCAGCAGCTTAGACGGTCTCGGGATCCAGGAAGAGTACTTC. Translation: CASSLDGLGIQEEYF.

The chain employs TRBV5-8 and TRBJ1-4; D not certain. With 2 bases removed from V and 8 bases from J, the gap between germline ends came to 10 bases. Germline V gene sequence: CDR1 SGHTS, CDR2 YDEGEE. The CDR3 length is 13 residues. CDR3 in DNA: TGTGCCAGCAGCTTTCACAGCGGAGAAAAACTGTTTTTT. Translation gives CASSFHSGEKLFF.

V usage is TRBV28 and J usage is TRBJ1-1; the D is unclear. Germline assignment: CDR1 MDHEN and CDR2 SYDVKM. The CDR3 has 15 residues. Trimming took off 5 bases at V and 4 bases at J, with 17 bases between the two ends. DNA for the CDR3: TGTGCCAGCAGTGCCTCCCACAGTCACATCACTGAAGCTTTCTTT. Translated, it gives CASSASHSHITEAFF.

In DNA form, the CDR3 reads TGTGCCAGCAGCTTGATCTCCTTCTACGAGCAGTACTTC. Residues: CASSLISFYEQYF. The chain recombines TRBV5-6 with TRBJ2-7, with D uncertain. Germline CDR1 reads SGHDT; CDR2 reads YYEEEE. The CDR3 runs to 13 residues. The V and J ends lost 1 base and 3 bases respectively, with 8 bases between them.

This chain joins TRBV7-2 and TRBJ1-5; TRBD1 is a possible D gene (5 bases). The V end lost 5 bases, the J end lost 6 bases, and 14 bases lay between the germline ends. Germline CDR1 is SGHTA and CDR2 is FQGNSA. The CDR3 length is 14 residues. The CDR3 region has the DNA TGTGCCAGCAGCCAACGGCAGGGAGGTCAGCCCCAGCATTTT. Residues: CASSQRQGGQPQHF.

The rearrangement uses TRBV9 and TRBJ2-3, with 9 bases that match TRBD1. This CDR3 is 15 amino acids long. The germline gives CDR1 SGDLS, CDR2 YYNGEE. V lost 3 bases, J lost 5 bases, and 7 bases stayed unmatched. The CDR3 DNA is TGTGCCAGCAGCGCGAGGACAGGGGAGGGAGATACGCAGTATTTT. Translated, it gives CASSARTGEGDTQYF.

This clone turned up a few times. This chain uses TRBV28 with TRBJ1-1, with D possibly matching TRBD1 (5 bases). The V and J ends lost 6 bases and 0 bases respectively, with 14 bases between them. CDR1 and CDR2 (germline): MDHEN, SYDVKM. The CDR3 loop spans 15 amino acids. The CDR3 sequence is CASSPAGNMNTEAFF. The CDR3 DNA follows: TGTGCCAGCAGCCCCGCAGGGAATATGAACACTGAAGCTTTCTTT.

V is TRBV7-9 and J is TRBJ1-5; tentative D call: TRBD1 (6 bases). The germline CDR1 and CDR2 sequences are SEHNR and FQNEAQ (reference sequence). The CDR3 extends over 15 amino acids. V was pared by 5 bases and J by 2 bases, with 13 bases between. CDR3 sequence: CASSPGVERNQPQHF. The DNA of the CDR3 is TGTGCCAGCAGCCCAGGGGTGGAACGCAATCAGCCCCAGCATTTT.

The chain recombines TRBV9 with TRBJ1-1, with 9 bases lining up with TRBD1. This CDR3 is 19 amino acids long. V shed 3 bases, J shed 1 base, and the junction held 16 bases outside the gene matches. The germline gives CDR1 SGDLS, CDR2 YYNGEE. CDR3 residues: CASSAHIPGQGEGNTEAFF. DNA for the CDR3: TGTGCCAGCAGCGCCCATATACCGGGACAGGGAGAGGGGAACACTGAAGCTTTCTTT.

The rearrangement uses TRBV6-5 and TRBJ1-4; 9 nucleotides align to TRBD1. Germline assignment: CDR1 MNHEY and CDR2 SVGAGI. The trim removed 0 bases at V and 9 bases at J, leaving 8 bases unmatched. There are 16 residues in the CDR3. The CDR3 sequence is CASSYSPGTGSKKLFF. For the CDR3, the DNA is TGTGCCAGCAGTTACTCGCCCGGGACAGGGTCCAAAAAACTGTTTTTT.

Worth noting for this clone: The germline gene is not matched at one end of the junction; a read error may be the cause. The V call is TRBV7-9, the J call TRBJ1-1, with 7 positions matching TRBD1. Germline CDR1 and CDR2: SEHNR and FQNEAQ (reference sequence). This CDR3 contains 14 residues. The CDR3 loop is CASSSSGTDILAIF. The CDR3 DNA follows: TGTGCCAGCAGCTCCTCCGGGACAGACATTCTTGCTATCTTT.

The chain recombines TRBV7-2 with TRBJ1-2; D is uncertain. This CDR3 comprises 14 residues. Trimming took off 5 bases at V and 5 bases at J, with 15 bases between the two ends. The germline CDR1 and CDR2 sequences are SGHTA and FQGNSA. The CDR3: CASSARTSPYGYTF. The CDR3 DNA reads TGTGCCAGCAGCGCCAGGACTTCCCCGTATGGCTACACCTTC.

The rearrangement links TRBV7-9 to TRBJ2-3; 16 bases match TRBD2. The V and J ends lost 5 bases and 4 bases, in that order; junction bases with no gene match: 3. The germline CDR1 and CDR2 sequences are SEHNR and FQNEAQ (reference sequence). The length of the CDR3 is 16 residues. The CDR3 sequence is CASSPGTSGGADTQYF. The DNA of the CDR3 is TGTGCCAGCAGCCCCGGGACTAGCGGGGGGGCAGATACGCAGTATTTT.

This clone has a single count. This chain's CDR3 is CASSPVQGQGDYGYTF. The CDR3 DNA is TGTGCCAGCAGTCCCGTCCAGGGACAGGGAGACTATGGCTACACCTTC. The genes are TRBV28 and TRBJ1-2, with TRBD1 matching 9 bases. Trimming removed 5 bases from V and 3 bases from J; junction bases left unmatched: 10. Looked up from germline, CDR1 is MDHEN and CDR2 is SYDVKM. CDR3 length equals 16 residues.